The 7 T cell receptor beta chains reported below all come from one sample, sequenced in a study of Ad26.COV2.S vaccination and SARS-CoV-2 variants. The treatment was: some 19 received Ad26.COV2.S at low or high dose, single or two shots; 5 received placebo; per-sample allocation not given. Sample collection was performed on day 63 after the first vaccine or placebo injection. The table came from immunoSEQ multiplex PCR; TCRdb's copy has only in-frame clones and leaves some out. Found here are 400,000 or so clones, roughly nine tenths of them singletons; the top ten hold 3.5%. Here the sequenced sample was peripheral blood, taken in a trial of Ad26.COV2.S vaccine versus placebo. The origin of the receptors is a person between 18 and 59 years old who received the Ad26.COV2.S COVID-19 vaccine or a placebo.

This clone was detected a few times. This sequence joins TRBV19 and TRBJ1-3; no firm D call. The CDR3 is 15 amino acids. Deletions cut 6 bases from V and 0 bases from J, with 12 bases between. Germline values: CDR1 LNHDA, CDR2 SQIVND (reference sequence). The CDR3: CASSPGRISGNTIYF. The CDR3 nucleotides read TGTGCCAGTAGCCCCGGGAGAATCTCTGGAAACACCATATATTTT.

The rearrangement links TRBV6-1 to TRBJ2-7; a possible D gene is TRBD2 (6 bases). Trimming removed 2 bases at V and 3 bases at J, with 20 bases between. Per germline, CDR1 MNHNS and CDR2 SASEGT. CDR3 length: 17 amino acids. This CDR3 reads CASSEKPGASLIYEQYF. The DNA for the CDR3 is TGTGCCAGCAGTGAAAAACCGGGAGCCAGTCTAATCTACGAGCAGTACTTC.

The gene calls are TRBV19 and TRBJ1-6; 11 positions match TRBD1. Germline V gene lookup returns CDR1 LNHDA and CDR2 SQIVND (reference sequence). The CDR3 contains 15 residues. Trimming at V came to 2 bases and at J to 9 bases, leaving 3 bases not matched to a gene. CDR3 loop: CASSIPGTGGSPLHF. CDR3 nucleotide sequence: TGTGCCAGTAGTATACCCGGGACAGGGGGTTCACCCCTCCACTTT.

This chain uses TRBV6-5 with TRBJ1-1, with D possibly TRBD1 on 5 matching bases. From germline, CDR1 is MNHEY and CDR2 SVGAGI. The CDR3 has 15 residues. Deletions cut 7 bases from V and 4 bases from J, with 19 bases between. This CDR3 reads CASIPAGGRRTEAFF. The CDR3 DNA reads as TGTGCCAGCATTCCCGCGGGGGGGAGGCGCACTGAAGCTTTCTTT.

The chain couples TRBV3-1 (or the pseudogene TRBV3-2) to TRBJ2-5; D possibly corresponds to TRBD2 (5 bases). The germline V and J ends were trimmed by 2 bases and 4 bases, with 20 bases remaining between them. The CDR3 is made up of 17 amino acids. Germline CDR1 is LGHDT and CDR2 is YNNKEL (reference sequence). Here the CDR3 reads CASSQSRVVTGIETQYF. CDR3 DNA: TGTGCCAGCAGCCAATCCCGCGTCGTTACCGGGATAGAGACCCAGTACTTC.

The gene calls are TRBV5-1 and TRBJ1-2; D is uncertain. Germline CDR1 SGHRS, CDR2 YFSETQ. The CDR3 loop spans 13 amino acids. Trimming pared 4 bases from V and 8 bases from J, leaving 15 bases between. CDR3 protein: CASSPDGRGGYTF. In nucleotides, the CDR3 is TGCGCCAGCAGCCCGGACGGCCGAGGGGGCTACACCTTC.

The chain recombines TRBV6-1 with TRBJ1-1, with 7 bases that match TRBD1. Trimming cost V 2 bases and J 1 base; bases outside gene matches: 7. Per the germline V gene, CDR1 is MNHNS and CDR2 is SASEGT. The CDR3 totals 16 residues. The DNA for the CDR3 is TGTGCCAGCAGTGAAAGGAGGGGGCTAGGGAACACTGAAGCTTTCTTT. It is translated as CASSERRGLGNTEAFF.